The following is a T cell receptor (beta chain) sequence with its context. CDR3 size: 12 residues. Per germline, CDR1 SGDLS and CDR2 YYNGEE. Trimming cost V 7 bases and J 12 bases, with 17 bases left between them. This sample is part of a study of T cell changes during pregnancy in multiple sclerosis. The assay was immunoSEQ multiplex PCR, and TCRdb's table has in-frame clones only and misses some. The table has about 72,000 clones, around 92% seen once. This specimen was peripheral blood, taken in the third trimester of pregnancy. The clonotype originates from a female donor in good health, enrolled as a control in a pregnancy study. The rearrangement joins TRBV9 to TRBJ2-1; a weak D match, TRBD2 (5 bases). The CDR3 region is CASSSDGIVQFF. Here the CDR3 DNA reads TGTGCCAGCTCCTCGGACGGGATAGTGCAGTTCTTC.